The entry that follows covers one T cell receptor beta chain sequence. What it binds is not known. Assay used: immunoSEQ multiplex PCR; TCRdb lists only in-frame clones, some missing. The repertoire has tens of thousands of clones, approximately 80% of them found once; the top ten carry 6.7%. This sample is drawn from a study of PD-L1 blockade in urothelial cancer. Study background: As for prior chemotherapy regimens, patients had received 0 to 3. The authors examined blood 3 weeks (second dose) and 6 weeks after treatment start. The median T cell count in blood samples was some 150,000.

The CDR3 has 17 amino acids. Between the trimmed V and J ends, which lost 6 bases and 1 base, there was a span of 16 bases. Germline assignment: CDR1 SNHLY and CDR2 FYNNEI. The time point here: pretreatment peripheral blood. Study-level points and caveats: Below-median pretreatment blood TCR clonality predicted better survival.

This TCR came from a man in his forties or fifties with urothelial cancer. Specimen: PBMCs, collected around atezolizumab (anti-PD-L1) treatment. This chain connects TRBV2 to TRBJ2-6, with D maybe TRBD1 (6 bases). CDR3 nucleotide sequence: TGTGCCAGCAGCCTTGGACAGATTTCGTCTGGGGCCAACGTCCTGACTTTC. Residues: CASSLGQISSGANVLTF.